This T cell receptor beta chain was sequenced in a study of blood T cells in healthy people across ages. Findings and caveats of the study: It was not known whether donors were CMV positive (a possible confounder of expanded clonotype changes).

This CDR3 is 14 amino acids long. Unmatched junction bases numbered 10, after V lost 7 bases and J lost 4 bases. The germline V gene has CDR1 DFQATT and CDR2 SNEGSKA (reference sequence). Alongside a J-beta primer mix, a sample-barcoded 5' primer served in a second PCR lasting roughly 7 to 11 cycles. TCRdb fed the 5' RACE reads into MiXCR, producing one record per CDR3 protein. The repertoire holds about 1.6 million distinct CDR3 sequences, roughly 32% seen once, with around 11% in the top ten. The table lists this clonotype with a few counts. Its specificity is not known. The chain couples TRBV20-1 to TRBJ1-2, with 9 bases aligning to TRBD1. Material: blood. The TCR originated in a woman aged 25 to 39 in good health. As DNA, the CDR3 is TGCAGTGGGGCGGGACAGGGAATTACCTATGGCTACACCTTC. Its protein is CSGAGQGITYGYTF.